The 32 T cell receptor beta chains reported below all come from one sample, sequenced in a study of OX40 agonist ivuxolimab in advanced cancers. Method: immunoSEQ multiplex PCR; TCRdb's copy keeps in-frame clones and lacks some. The sample lists around 62,000 clones, 80% to 90% seen once, with around 12% in the top ten. The starting material was CD4+ or CD8+ T cells sorted from blood, obtained in a trial of the OX40 agonist ivuxolimab. Every receptor here comes from an adult with an advanced solid tumor such as melanoma, head and neck, liver or kidney cancer.

A single count supports this clone. J is TRBJ2-3 and V is TRBV27; the D gene is possibly TRBD1 (5 bases). The germline V and J ends were trimmed by 5 bases and 0 bases, with 18 bases remaining between them. Per germline, CDR1 MNHEY and CDR2 SMNVEV (reference sequence). The CDR3 consists of 17 residues. The DNA of the CDR3 is TGTGCCAGCAGTCCACAACCGACAGTAACAAGCACAGATACGCAGTATTTT. Translation gives CASSPQPTVTSTDTQYF.

This sequence joins TRBV11-3 and TRBJ1-1; D gene unclear. The CDR3 contains 13 residues. V was cut by 2 bases and J by 4 bases, with 8 bases left in between. In germline, CDR1 is SGHNT, CDR2 YENEEA. This CDR3 is CASSLSVGTEAFF. The CDR3 DNA follows: TGTGCCAGCAGCTTATCTGTGGGCACTGAAGCTTTCTTT.

The rearrangement joins TRBV2 to TRBJ2-1; D gene uncertain. The ends were cut back, 11 bases at V and 6 bases at J, with 14 bases in the middle. The length of the CDR3 is 12 residues. Germline V gene sequence: CDR1 SNHLY, CDR2 FYNNEI. CDR3 DNA: TGTGCCGGGTGGGTCCTCCCCAATGAGCAGTTCTTC. Protein product: CAGWVLPNEQFF.

This clone was found a few times. The chain is built from TRBV27 and TRBJ1-1; D is ambiguous. V was clipped by 8 bases and J by 4 bases, with 14 bases between them. Germline V gene data show CDR1 as MNHEY and CDR2 as SMNVEV (reference sequence). The CDR3 has 13 residues. The CDR3 DNA reads TGTGCCAGCCACCTGGGTGCCAGCACTGAAGCTTTCTTT. As protein: CASHLGASTEAFF.

CDR3 DNA sequence: TGTGCCAGCAGCGTAGTTGGGGACTATGGCTACACCTTC. The encoded protein is CASSVVGDYGYTF. V is TRBV9 and J is TRBJ1-2; D remains unclear. With 0 bases removed from V and 3 bases from J, the gap between germline ends came to 6 bases. Germline CDR1 and CDR2: SGDLS and YYNGEE. The CDR3 length is 13 residues.

This chain connects TRBV25-1 to TRBJ2-1; 14 nucleotides match TRBD2. Trimming took 8 bases from V and 7 from J; bases not matched to a gene: 13. CDR1 is MGHDK and CDR2 is SYGVNS in the germline V gene. The CDR3 covers 17 residues. CDR3 DNA sequence: TGTGCCAGCGGGGGGGGACTAGCGGGAGTGAATGGGAATGAGCAGTTCTTC. It is translated as CASGGGLAGVNGNEQFF.

The sample holds one count of this clone. The chain has TRBV6-1 and TRBJ1-5; perhaps TRBD1 as D (5 bases). Per germline, CDR1 MNHNS and CDR2 SASEGT. Trimming took off 2 bases at V and 3 bases at J, with 14 bases between the two ends. The CDR3 loop spans 16 amino acids. CDR3 loop: CASSELKDTPNQPQHF. In nucleotides, the CDR3 is TGTGCCAGCAGTGAACTTAAGGACACACCCAATCAGCCCCAGCATTTT.

This chain connects TRBV30 to TRBJ2-1; D call uncertain. The CDR3 is 11 residues long. CDR1 GTSNPN and CDR2 SVGIG come from the germline V gene (reference sequence). Trimming took off 0 bases at V and 10 bases at J, with 7 bases between the two ends. Written as DNA, the CDR3 is TGTGCCTGGAGTGTGGTAAGGGAGCAGTTCTTC. Translated: CAWSVVREQFF. Full variable domain (remainder filled in from reference TRBV30 and TRBJ2-1): SQTIHQWPATLVQPVGSPLSLECTVEGTSNPNLYWYRQAAGRGLQLLFYSVGIGQISSEVPQNLSASRPQDRQFILSSKKLLLSDSGFYLCAWSVVREQFFGPGTRLTVL.

The chain employs TRBV7-8 and TRBJ2-7; 8 nucleotides match TRBD2. The CDR3 contains 15 residues. Per the germline V gene, CDR1 is SGHVS and CDR2 is FQNEAQ. The trim removed 1 base at V and 1 base at J, leaving 3 bases unmatched. CDR3 sequence: CASSLGAGVSYEQYV. CDR3 bases: TGTGCCAGCAGCTTAGGAGCGGGAGTTTCCTACGAGCAGTACGTC.

This chain links TRBV5-5 with TRBJ2-7; D is possibly TRBD2 (5 bases). This CDR3 is 15 amino acids long. V was cut by 3 bases and J by 2 bases, with 15 bases left in between. CDR1 is SGHKS, CDR2 YYEKEE, per germline (reference sequence). The CDR3 loop reads CASSSYLGLTYEQYF. The DNA of the CDR3 is TGTGCCAGCAGCTCCTACCTAGGACTGACCTACGAGCAGTACTTC.

The chain is built from TRBV6-6 and TRBJ1-5; a weak D match, TRBD1 (6 bases). V was trimmed by 2 bases and J by 2 bases, leaving 13 bases between them. The CDR3 runs 16 residues. Germline assignment: CDR1 MNHNY and CDR2 SVGAGI (reference sequence). CDR3 sequence (DNA): TGTGCCAGCAGTTACACACGGGACATAGGCAATCAGCCCCAGCATTTT. It specifies CASSYTRDIGNQPQHF.

The rearrangement links TRBV9 to TRBJ2-5; D possibly corresponds to TRBD2 (5 bases). V gave up 4 bases and J gave up 2 bases, with 12 bases separating them. CDR3 length equals 14 residues. CDR1 and CDR2 from the germline V gene are SGDLS and YYNGEE. DNA for the CDR3: TGTGCCAGCAGCCCTCGACGGGATCAAGAGACCCAGTACTTC. Amino acid sequence: CASSPRRDQETQYF. Complete variable domain (other parts from reference TRBV9 and TRBJ2-5): DSGVTQTPKHLITATGQRVTLRCSPRSGDLSVYWYQQSLDQGLQFLIQYYNGEERAKGNILERFSAQQFPDLHSELNLSSLELGDSALYFCASSPRRDQETQYFGPGTRLLVL.

The chain has TRBV6-1 and TRBJ1-4; TRBD1 might be the D (5 bases). Germline V lookup: CDR1 MNHNS, CDR2 SASEGT. The ends were cut back, 8 bases at V and 5 bases at J, with 9 bases in the middle. The CDR3 is 12 amino acids. This chain's CDR3 is CASSSGNEKLFF. CDR3 sequence (DNA): TGTGCCAGCTCGTCAGGGAATGAAAAACTGTTTTTT.

This clone was picked up one time. This chain uses TRBV30 with TRBJ2-7, with D perhaps TRBD2 (6 bases). Germline V lookup: CDR1 GTSNPN, CDR2 SVGIG (reference sequence). CDR3 length: 12 amino acids. Trimming shortened V by 3 bases and J by 4 bases, and 10 bases separated the two germline ends. The CDR3, as DNA: TGTGCCTGGAGCCTGGGAGGATACGAGCAGTACTTC. Protein product: CAWSLGGYEQYF. Full variable domain (missing parts from reference TRBV30 and TRBJ2-7): SQTIHQWPATLVQPVGSPLSLECTVEGTSNPNLYWYRQAAGRGLQLLFYSVGIGQISSEVPQNLSASRPQDRQFILSSKKLLLSDSGFYLCAWSLGGYEQYFGPGTRLTVT.

This chain uses TRBV19 with TRBJ1-4; D is possibly TRBD1 (5 bases). V shed 8 bases and J shed 11 bases, with 21 bases lying between them. CDR1 LNHDA and CDR2 SQIVND come from the germline V gene (reference sequence). The CDR3 has 14 residues. Written as DNA, the CDR3 is TGTGCCAGTGCGCAGGGTTTAGGTGGATGGAAACTGTTTTTT. This translates into CASAQGLGGWKLFF.

The chain is built from TRBV13 and TRBJ2-1; 7 nucleotides agree with TRBD1. Trimming cost V 2 bases and J 4 bases; bases outside gene matches: 2. This CDR3 contains 14 residues. Germline values: CDR1 PRHDT, CDR2 FYEKMQ (reference sequence). The CDR3 region has the DNA TGTGCCAGCAGCTTAAGGGGGCGTTACAATGAGCAGTTCTTC. It yields the protein CASSLRGRYNEQFF.

The chain couples TRBV7-9 to TRBJ2-3; TRBD2 matches at 12 bases. V was pared by 5 bases and J by 4 bases, with 7 bases of the junction left unmatched. The CDR3 totals 16 residues. The germline V gene encodes CDR1 SEHNR and CDR2 FQNEAQ (reference sequence). The CDR3 DNA is TGTGCCAGCAGCCTCGCTAGCGGGAGGGCCGCAGATACGCAGTATTTT. Translated, it gives CASSLASGRAADTQYF.

Only one count was recorded for this clone. The chain has TRBV5-1 and TRBJ2-1; the match to TRBD2 covers 8 bases. J was trimmed by 9 bases and V by 0 bases; bases with no gene match: 20. Germline V gene data show CDR1 as SGHRS and CDR2 as YFSETQ. The length of the CDR3 is 19 residues. CDR3 in amino acids: CASSLGPHDGRAGLIEQFF. The CDR3 nucleotides are TGCGCCAGCAGCTTGGGGCCCCATGACGGGAGGGCCGGTTTGATTGAGCAGTTCTTC.

This chain links TRBV10-1 with TRBJ2-5, with TRBD2 matching over 11 bases. Looked up from germline, CDR1 is WNHNN and CDR2 is SYGVQD (reference sequence). The CDR3 sequence is 16 residues long. V shed 10 bases and J 3 bases; nucleotides not matched to a gene: 13. The CDR3 loop reads CAIRLVRLAGKETQYF. CDR3 in DNA: TGCGCCATCCGCTTGGTAAGACTAGCGGGGAAAGAGACCCAGTACTTC.

This chain links TRBV11-2 with TRBJ2-2, with D possibly being TRBD2 (6 bases). The CDR3 contains 17 residues. V shed 7 bases and J shed 1 base, with 19 bases lying between them. Germline CDR1 and CDR2: SGHAT and FQNNGV. The CDR3 loop is CASTHEGGMKNTGELFF. The CDR3 nucleotides read TGTGCCAGCACCCATGAGGGCGGGATGAAGAACACCGGGGAGCTGTTTTTT.

The genes are TRBV6-5 and TRBJ2-3, with 9 bases that match TRBD1. This CDR3 spans 14 amino acids. Per germline, CDR1 MNHEY and CDR2 SVGAGI. V lost 4 bases and J lost 8; bases outside the gene matches: 7. The CDR3 DNA reads as TGTGCCAGCAGTTCTGGGACAGGGTCGAGTACGCAGTATTTT. Amino acids: CASSSGTGSSTQYF.

The rearrangement uses TRBV25-1 and TRBJ2-2, with TRBD2 identical over 7 bases. The CDR3 has 18 amino acids. Per the germline V gene, CDR1 is MGHDK and CDR2 is SYGVNS. With V trimmed by 4 bases and J by 5 bases, 16 bases remained unmatched. CDR3 loop: CASSGSKTSRRGTGELFF. In DNA, the CDR3 is TGTGCCAGCAGTGGATCAAAGACTAGCCGGAGAGGAACCGGGGAGCTGTTTTTT.

The J gene is TRBJ2-7, the V gene TRBV5-1; 11 bases map to TRBD1. The V segment lost 4 bases and the J segment 2 bases; nucleotides outside the gene matches: 5. Per the germline V gene, CDR1 is SGHRS and CDR2 is YFSETQ. CDR3 length: 15 residues. This CDR3 is CASSGGTGGTYEQYF. The CDR3 region has the DNA TGCGCCAGCAGCGGAGGGACAGGGGGAACCTACGAGCAGTACTTC.

The chain links TRBV6-5 to TRBJ1-1; 12 nucleotides agree with TRBD1. The CDR3 runs to 16 residues. Trimming at V came to 2 bases and at J to 5 bases, leaving 6 bases not matched to a gene. Per the germline V gene, CDR1 is MNHEY and CDR2 is SVGAGI. The chain's CDR3 is CASSYRGQGAFTEAFF. In DNA, the CDR3 is TGTGCCAGCAGTTACAGGGGACAGGGGGCTTTTACTGAAGCTTTCTTT.

J is TRBJ2-1 and V is TRBV30, with D uncertain. CDR3 length: 13 residues. Germline assignment: CDR1 GTSNPN and CDR2 SVGIG (reference sequence). Trimming removed 0 bases from V and 5 bases from J, with 8 bases in between. Here the CDR3 reads CAWSVGLDNEQFF. The CDR3 bases are TGTGCCTGGAGTGTAGGGCTAGACAATGAGCAGTTCTTC. The full variable domain, its missing parts supplied by reference TRBV30 and TRBJ2-1, is SQTIHQWPATLVQPVGSPLSLECTVEGTSNPNLYWYRQAAGRGLQLLFYSVGIGQISSEVPQNLSASRPQDRQFILSSKKLLLSDSGFYLCAWSVGLDNEQFFGPGTRLTVL.

This chain uses TRBV7-6 with TRBJ2-7, with 10 nucleotides matching TRBD2. The germline CDR1 and CDR2 sequences are SGHVS and FNYEAQ. J was trimmed by 0 bases and V by 1 base; bases with no gene match: 3. The length of the CDR3 is 16 residues. The CDR3: CASSLGPSGSSYEQYV. The CDR3 nucleotides read TGTGCCAGCAGCTTAGGGCCTAGCGGGAGCTCCTACGAGCAGTACGTC.

This clone has just one count. V and J are TRBV28 and TRBJ1-2; D is unresolved. Germline V lookup: CDR1 MDHEN, CDR2 SYDVKM. There are 15 residues in the CDR3. Trimming cost V 3 bases and J 2 bases, with 13 bases left between them. CDR3 sequence: CASSFRSGSNYGYTF. Written as DNA, the CDR3 is TGTGCCAGCAGTTTTAGGTCGGGGAGCAACTATGGCTACACCTTC.

The chain recombines TRBV19 with TRBJ2-7; D possibly uses TRBD1 or TRBD2 (5 bases each). Trimming took off 8 bases at V and 1 base at J, with 12 bases between the two ends. The V gene's germline CDR1 is LNHDA and CDR2 SQIVND (reference sequence). The CDR3 is 13 residues long. The CDR3 reads CASATGLSYEQYF. CDR3 nucleotides: TGTGCCAGTGCCACGGGGCTGTCCTACGAGCAGTACTTC.

This clone has only a few counts. The chain has TRBV7-9 and TRBJ2-2; 7 bases fit TRBD1. This CDR3 has 15 amino acids. In germline, CDR1 is SEHNR, CDR2 FQNEAQ (reference sequence). J was trimmed by 7 bases and V by 5 bases; bases with no gene match: 10. CDR3 sequence (DNA): TGTGCCAGCAGCGGACGAGAGGGGGCTAACGGGGAGCTGTTTTTT. Translating gives CASSGREGANGELFF.

This chain links TRBV19 with TRBJ2-7; maybe TRBD1 (5 bases). The CDR3 covers 13 residues. V was pared by 6 bases and J by 3 bases, with 12 bases between. Germline V CDR1 and CDR2: LNHDA, SQIVND (reference sequence). DNA for the CDR3: TGTGCCAGTAGAAGTCAGGACAACTACGAGCAGTACTTC. As protein: CASRSQDNYEQYF. The complete variable domain, with remaining parts taken from reference TRBV19 and TRBJ2-7, reads DGGITQSPKYLFRKEGQNVTLSCEQNLNHDAMYWYRQDPGQGLRLIYYSQIVNDFQKGDIAEGYSVSREKKESFPLTVTSAQKNPTAFYLCASRSQDNYEQYFGPGTRLTVT.

This chain connects TRBV5-1 to TRBJ1-1; D gene ambiguous. V lost 4 bases and J lost 3, with 10 bases in between. This CDR3 has 13 amino acids. Germline V gene data show CDR1 as SGHRS and CDR2 as YFSETQ. The CDR3 protein is CASSDRVDTEAFF. DNA for the CDR3: TGCGCCAGCAGCGACCGGGTGGACACTGAAGCTTTCTTT.

This rearrangement joins TRBV7-3 to TRBJ2-7, with 9 positions matching TRBD2. CDR1 is SGHTA and CDR2 is FQGTGA in the germline V gene. J was trimmed by 7 bases and V by 2 bases; bases with no gene match: 6. The length of the CDR3 is 14 residues. The CDR3 region has the DNA TGTGCCAGCAGCTTAGCGGGAGGGCCGGGTGAGCAGTACTTC. The encoded protein is CASSLAGGPGEQYF. Looking up the rest from reference TRBV7-3 and TRBJ2-7 gives the full variable domain: GAGVSQTPSNKVTEKGKYVELRCDPISGHTALYWYRQSLGQGPEFLIYFQGTGAADDSGLPNDRFFAVRPEGSVSTLKIQRTERGDSAVYLCASSLAGGPGEQYFGPGTRLTVT.